A selection of T cell receptor beta chains follows, all from one sample in a study of T-cell memory formation after mild COVID-19. MiXCR was run by TCRdb on the 5' RACE reads, yielding one entry per CDR3 protein. The profile shows around 200,000 distinct CDR3 sequences, around 30% of them singletons. Sequencing was performed on PBMCs or a T cell subset sorted from them (not recorded which). These TCRs come from an adult woman who had mild COVID-19 (a few samples of this study predate the infection). Cell type and time point are not known. CDR3s include the opening cysteine and the closing phenylalanine or tryptophan. Part of the rows lack a size; the others show once, few, many or a class for expanded clones.

cdr3_aa | clone_size | v_call
CASSQDKRLATDTQYF | few | TRBV4-1
CASRPGTGGAGDTQYF | few | TRBV4-1
CASSQAEAETQYF | - | TRBV3-1
CASRLDGIYTEAFF | few | TRBV6-5
CASSPILGPVDEQFF | few | TRBV7-9
CASSLALVYVETQYF | - | TRBV5-5
CSVGLSGTGQDEQYF | - | TRBV29-1
CASSPQGPMSVNEQFF | - | TRBV27
CASSYPPSEQFF | - | TRBV6-2/TRBV6-3
CSAREDRGSNTEAFF | - | TRBV20-1
CASSIRTSGGEQYF | - | TRBV12-3/TRBV12-4
CATSRTGLRETQYF | - | TRBV15
CASKRSTNEKLFF | - | TRBV12-3/TRBV12-4
CASSQDRAPIETQYF | few | TRBV4-3
CASDHGTLEETQYF | - | TRBV7-6
CASSLRVTGELFF | - | TRBV9
CASSAEGAGIKYF | - | TRBV5-1
CASGQGKVNTEAFF | - | TRBV6-5
CASSLSGGRGTGELFF | few | TRBV12-3/TRBV12-4
CATSSQIAGTLSYEQYF | few | TRBV15
CASSAKVAVFADTQYF | few | TRBV6-1
CASSLESLGGYEQYF | many | TRBV5-1